This T cell receptor (beta chain) was recovered during a study of blood T cell repertoires in COVID-19. The method was immunoSEQ multiplex PCR; TCRdb's version includes in-frame clones alone and lacks a portion of them. Of around 160,000 clones in the sample, 80% to 90% were seen once. J was trimmed by 7 bases and V by 0 bases; bases with no gene match: 7. CDR3 length equals 15 residues. CDR1 SGDLS and CDR2 YYNGEE come from the germline V gene. Specimen: peripheral blood. The clonotype comes from a man in his sixties with acute or convalescent COVID-19. The genes are TRBV9 and TRBJ2-3; 8 bases are shared with TRBD2. CDR3 amino acids: CASSVVGLAGYTQYF. CDR3 nucleotides: TGTGCCAGCAGCGTAGTAGGCCTAGCGGGCTATACGCAGTATTTT.